This TCR beta chain was documented in a study of blood T cell repertoires in COVID-19. V lost 3 bases to trimming and J lost 5 bases; unmatched junction nucleotides: 11. The CDR3 has 17 residues. Germline V lookup: CDR1 WNHNN, CDR2 SYGVQD (reference sequence). Produced via immunoSEQ multiplex PCR; TCRdb's table is partial and in-frame only. The data contain 150,000 to 200,000 clones, more than 75% of them singletons. Sequencing was performed on peripheral blood. This sequence originates from a man between 35 and 55 years old with active or convalescent COVID-19. The chain joins TRBV10-1 to TRBJ1-1; 11 positions agree with TRBD1. The CDR3 is CASSDPRDRGERTEAFF. The CDR3 bases are TGCGCCAGCAGTGATCCTCGGGACAGGGGGGAAAGGACTGAAGCTTTCTTT.